The source of this T cell receptor (beta chain) is a study of T cell responses to AZD1222 COVID-19 vaccine. Study-level findings and limits: Most donors were white British, females outnumbered males, and clonal diversity was possibly underestimated. Repertoires were collected only later (after the peak T cell response had occurred). In the spike-specific TCR repertoire, nearly half reportedly target unmutated variant regions. CD4 TCRs linked to vaccination spanned spike, dominating at 160-218 and 743-854.

V was cut by 1 base and J by 0 bases, with 7 bases left in between. The CDR3 length is 14 residues. The germline gives CDR1 LGHNA, CDR2 YNFKEQ. Sequencing was performed with immunoSEQ multiplex PCR; in TCRdb, only in-frame clones are kept and a portion is missing. The table includes 150,000 to 200,000 clones, about nine tenths detected once. A word on this clone: Its antigen is still unknown.

The source was peripheral blood, collected on day 0 of AZD1222 vaccination. This TCR derives from an adult in good health. V and J are TRBV4-2 and TRBJ2-7; D unclear. The CDR3 spells CASSQGVGSYEQYF. The CDR3 DNA is TGTGCCAGCAGCCAAGGGGTGGGCTCCTACGAGCAGTACTTC.